These T cell receptor beta chains were read from a single sample in a study of blood T cell repertoires in COVID-19. Sequencing was performed with immunoSEQ multiplex PCR; in TCRdb, only in-frame clones are kept and a portion is missing. In the table there are over 250,000 clones, 80% to 95% of which are singletons. The sample consisted of peripheral blood. The receptor source for this set is a young adult with COVID-19, enrolled during active disease. Both conserved end residues are part of each CDR3. Fields, in order: clone size, V gene, J gene, D gene, CDR3 DNA, CDR3 protein. A D gene is named only where the DNA matches it firmly. Size is omitted from some rows. Given values are once, few, many or a class for expanded clones.

>once|TRBV7-3|TRBJ2-1|TRBD2
TGTGCCAGCAGCTTAACACTAGCGGGAGGAAACGAGCAGTTCTTC
CASSLTLAGGNEQFF
>NA|TRBV27|TRBJ1-1|NA
TGTGCCAGCAGTTTATCGGGGGGGCTAAGTGAAGCTTTCTTT
CASSLSGGLSEAFF
>once|TRBV4-1|TRBJ1-2|TRBD1
TGCGCCAGCAGCCAGCCCCGGGACAGGGGACCTAACTATGGCTACACCTTC
CASSQPRDRGPNYGYTF
>NA|TRBV6-2/TRBV6-3|TRBJ2-7|TRBD2
TGTGCCAGCAGCCCAAGGGCCGGGACTAGAAACGAGCAGTACTTC
CASSPRAGTRNEQYF
>NA|TRBV12-5|TRBJ2-7|NA
TGTGCTAGTGGTTCGCAGACAGGCTACGAGCAGTACTTC
CASGSQTGYEQYF
>NA|TRBV28|TRBJ1-5|NA
TGTGCCAGCACCCCTTCGGGCAATCAGCCCCAGCATTTT
CASTPSGNQPQHF
>once|TRBV6-6|TRBJ2-2|TRBD1
TGTGCCAGCAGAGGACAGGGGAGGAACACCGGGGAGCTGTTTTTT
CASRGQGRNTGELFF
>NA|TRBV7-9|TRBJ2-2|TRBD1
TGTGCCAGCAGCCCCACACATGGGACAGGGGGCTCCGGGGAGCTGTTTTTT
CASSPTHGTGGSGELFF
>NA|TRBV7-9|TRBJ2-7|TRBD1
TGTGCCAGCAGCCCTACTAGAGGACAGGGGGCCGGCGAGCAGTACTTC
CASSPTRGQGAGEQYF
>NA|TRBV27|TRBJ2-2|TRBD1
TGTGCCAGCAGTCTTACACCGGGACAGGGGGTCACCGGGGAGCTGTTTTTT
CASSLTPGQGVTGELFF
>NA|TRBV5-5|TRBJ2-7|NA
TGTGCCAGCAGCTGGGACTGGGAGCTTCGCGAGCAGTACTTC
CASSWDWELREQYF
>NA|TRBV27|TRBJ1-3|TRBD1
TGTGCCAGCAGTTCGGGACAGGGCAATGGAAACACCATATATTTT
CASSSGQGNGNTIYF
>NA|TRBV7-9|TRBJ1-3|NA
TGTGCCAGCAGCTTTTTTACTGGAAACACCATATATTTT
CASSFFTGNTIYF
>once|TRBV2|TRBJ2-3|TRBD1
TGTGCCAGCAGGGTGGGACAGGGGGCGGGAGATACGCAGTATTTT
CASRVGQGAGDTQYF
>NA|TRBV5-6|TRBJ2-7|TRBD1
TGTGCCAGCAGCAGGCTCGGGACAGGGGTTTCCGACGAGCAGTACTTC
CASSRLGTGVSDEQYF
>NA|TRBV6-6|TRBJ1-2|NA
TGTGCCAGCGATCCACCATCGGGGGGAGGCTACACCTTC
CASDPPSGGGYTF
>NA|TRBV7-9|TRBJ2-7|TRBD2
TGTGCCAGCACCACTAGCGGGTCCAGCTCCTACGAGCAGTACTTC
CASTTSGSSSYEQYF
>NA|TRBV19|TRBJ1-5|TRBD1
TGTGCCACCCGGACAGGGGGCAAGGGCAATCAGCCCCAGCATTTT
CATRTGGKGNQPQHF
>once|TRBV19|TRBJ2-1|NA
TGTGCCAGTACCCGGTCGGCGGTAAGCTCCTACAATGAGCAGTTCTTC
CASTRSAVSSYNEQFF
>NA|TRBV7-9|TRBJ2-7|TRBD1
TGTGCCAGCAGCTTAGCCGGGACAGCACACGAGCAGTACTTC
CASSLAGTAHEQYF
>few|TRBV5-1|TRBJ2-7|NA
TGCGCCAGCAGCTTGGATCGTGTCCAGGTGGGCCACGAGCAGTACTTC
CASSLDRVQVGHEQYF
>NA|TRBV11-3|TRBJ2-2|NA
TGTGCCAGCAGCTTAGATCGGTCCCGGGAGCTGTTTTTT
CASSLDRSRELFF
>NA|TRBV14|TRBJ2-3|TRBD2
TGTGCCAGCAGTCTGGGACTAGCGGGATACAGCACAGATACGCAGTATTTT
CASSLGLAGYSTDTQYF
>NA|TRBV6-1|TRBJ2-1|TRBD2
TGTGCCAGCAGTGTGGGAAAGTGGACTAGCGGGAGGCCGGAGGGTGAGCAGTTCTTC
CASSVGKWTSGRPEGEQFF